This TCR beta chain was identified during a study of technical replicates of blood from a few donors. Trimming left V 3 bases short and J 6 bases short, with 14 bases between. The germline V gene has CDR1 SEHNR and CDR2 FQNEAQ (reference sequence). There are 15 residues in the CDR3. Produced via immunoSEQ multiplex PCR; TCRdb's table is partial and in-frame only. Of about 69,000 clones listed, over 80% were seen once; the top ten hold approximately 4.6%. Sequencing was carried out using PBMCs. The chain has TRBV7-9 and TRBJ2-2, with a possible D match to TRBD1 (5 bases). The receptor comes from a human donor in good health. Some clones in this sample may be carry-over from other donors' samples. CDR3 DNA sequence: TGTGCCAGCAGCTTCTCTCAGGTCAGGGCCGGGGAGCTGTTTTTT. Amino acid sequence: CASSFSQVRAGELFF.